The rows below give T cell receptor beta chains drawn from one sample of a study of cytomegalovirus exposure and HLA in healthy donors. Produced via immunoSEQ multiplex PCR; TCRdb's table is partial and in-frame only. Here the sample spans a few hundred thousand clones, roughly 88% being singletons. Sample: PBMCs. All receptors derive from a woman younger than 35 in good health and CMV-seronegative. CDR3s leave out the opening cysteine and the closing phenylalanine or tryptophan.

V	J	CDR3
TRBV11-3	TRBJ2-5	ASSMRTSGGQETQY
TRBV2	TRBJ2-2	ASAAQGSNTGELF
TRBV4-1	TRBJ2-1	ASSPWDSKYNEQF
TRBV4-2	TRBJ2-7	ASSQDRRGSGAYEQY
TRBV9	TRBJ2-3	ASSTGRGLAGSRTDTQY
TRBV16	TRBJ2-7	ASSQSTGGVQY
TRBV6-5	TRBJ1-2	ASSYLGQDGYT
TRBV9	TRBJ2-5	ASSTHLGRGAQETQY
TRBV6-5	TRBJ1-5	ASSYSEVNQPQH
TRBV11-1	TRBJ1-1	ASSRGHNAEAF
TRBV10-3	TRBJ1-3	AISDPSSTNGNTIY
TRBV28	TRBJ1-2	ASRRTEFGYT
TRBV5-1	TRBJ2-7	ASSSDTSYEQY
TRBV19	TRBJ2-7	ASSSLGLAYEQY
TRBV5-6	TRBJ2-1	ASSLGLLSGGANEQF
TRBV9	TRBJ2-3	ASSVTSGRTDTQY
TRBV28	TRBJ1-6	ASSHETGGAGSPLH
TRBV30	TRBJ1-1	AWSSGQGTSEAF
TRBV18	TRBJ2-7	ASSPNREGYEQY
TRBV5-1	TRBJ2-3	ASSQADRRGLGDTQY
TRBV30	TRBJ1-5	AWSSGQGNQPQH
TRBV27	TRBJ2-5	ASSFRLAAQETQY
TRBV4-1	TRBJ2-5	ASSRLAGLQETQY
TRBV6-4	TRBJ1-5	ASSTPYPGDQPQH
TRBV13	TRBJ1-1	ASSLGQGNTEAF
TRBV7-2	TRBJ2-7	ASSLGPSGSYEQY
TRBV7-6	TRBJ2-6	ASSPVRTASGANVLT
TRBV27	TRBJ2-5	ASSHRGGETQY
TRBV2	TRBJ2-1	ASSEYVSYNEQF
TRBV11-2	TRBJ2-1	ASSAQGHEQF
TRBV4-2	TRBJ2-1	ASRRTSRDEQF
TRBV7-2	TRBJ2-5	ASSLVATSQETQY
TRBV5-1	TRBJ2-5	ASTSRDSQETQY
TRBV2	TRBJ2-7	ASSEIPAGGVHEQY
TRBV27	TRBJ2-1	ASGYPLQTSGKSSYNEQF
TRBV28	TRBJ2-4	ASSFPGLAGDPNIQY
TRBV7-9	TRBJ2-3	ASSSESTDTQY
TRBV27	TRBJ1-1	ASSFRGQRTEAF
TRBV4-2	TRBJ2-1	ASSQDGGIGWSYNEQF
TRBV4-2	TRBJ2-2	ASSPKGTGTQSTTLTGELF
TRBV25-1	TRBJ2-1	ASSEYPRGEQF
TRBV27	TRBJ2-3	ASRADPIDTQY
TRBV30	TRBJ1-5	AWSVGGDGTFYSNQPQH
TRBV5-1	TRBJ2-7	ASSLRGPYEQY
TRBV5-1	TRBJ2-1	ASSRGTGEDNEQF
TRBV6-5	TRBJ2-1	ASSYIGGGNEQF
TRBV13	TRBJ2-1	ASSPLGGAIDNEQF
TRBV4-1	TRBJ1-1	ASSQGPSGKWYTEAF
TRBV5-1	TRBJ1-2	ASRTGGDYGYT
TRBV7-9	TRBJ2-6	AYTRDRFSGANVLT
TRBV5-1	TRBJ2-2	ASSLAAQGVPGELF
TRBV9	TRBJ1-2	ASNGERGGYGYT
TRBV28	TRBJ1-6	ASRGDRERSPLH
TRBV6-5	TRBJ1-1	ASSYSTGNTEAF